What follows are 32 T cell receptor beta chains derived from one specimen sequenced in a study of PD-L1 blockade in urothelial cancer. Clones were sequenced by immunoSEQ multiplex PCR, and TCRdb holds only the in-frame ones, with some missing. The profile shows about 84,000 clones, more than 85% of them singletons. The input for sequencing was PBMCs, taken around atezolizumab (anti-PD-L1) treatment. All receptors derive from a man between 60 and 75 years old with urothelial cancer.

This clone appeared once. The V gene is TRBV5-6, the J gene TRBJ1-3, with D possibly TRBD1 on 6 matching bases. The CDR3 covers 15 residues. V was clipped by 4 bases and J by 1 base, with 12 bases between them. From germline, CDR1 is SGHDT and CDR2 YYEEEE. The CDR3 region has the DNA TGTGCCAGCAGCGTCAGCAGGGGTTCTGGAAACACCATATATTTT. Amino acid sequence: CASSVSRGSGNTIYF.

The rearrangement links TRBV6-1 to TRBJ1-3; D gene ambiguous. The length of the CDR3 is 14 residues. Germline V gene sequence: CDR1 MNHNS, CDR2 SASEGT. The V end was cut by 2 bases, the J end by 0 bases, with 5 bases between. In nucleotides, the CDR3 is TGTGCCAGCAGTGAATCGGTCTCTGGAAACACCATATATTTT. Translation: CASSESVSGNTIYF.

This chain links TRBV10-3 with TRBJ1-5; no clear D. V lost 6 bases to trimming and J lost 9 bases, with 12 bases between them. Looked up from germline, CDR1 is ENHRY and CDR2 is SYGVKD. The CDR3 runs 12 residues. CDR3 coding DNA: TGTGCCATCAGCGAACTGGCGGGGCCCCAGCATTTT. Protein product: CAISELAGPQHF.

The chain recombines TRBV2 with TRBJ1-1; 12 positions agree with TRBD1. The CDR3 length is 14 residues. The V gene end was trimmed by 6 bases and the J gene end by 4 bases; junction bases not matched to a gene: 3. CDR1 is SNHLY, CDR2 FYNNEI, per germline. The DNA for the CDR3 is TGTGCCAGCAGGCAGGGACAGGGGGCCACTGAAGCTTTCTTT. Amino acids: CASRQGQGATEAFF. Using reference TRBV2 and TRBJ1-1 for the parts outside the CDR3, the full variable domain is EPEVTQTPSHQVTQMGQEVILRCVPISNHLYFYWYRQILGQKVEFLVSFYNNEISEKSEIFDDQFSVERPDGSNFTLKIRSTKLEDSAMYFCASRQGQGATEAFFGQGTRLTVV.

The V gene is TRBV29-1, the J gene TRBJ1-2; TRBD1 aligns across 10 bases. Germline-derived CDR1 and CDR2 are SQVTM and ANQGSEA. The CDR3 spans 14 residues. Trimming removed 6 bases from V and 4 bases from J; junction bases left unmatched: 8. For the CDR3, the DNA is TGCAGCGTGACCCTTGGGACAGGGGCCTATGGCTACACCTTC. As protein: CSVTLGTGAYGYTF.

This chain uses TRBV6-5 with TRBJ1-3, with D possibly TRBD1 on 6 matching bases. Germline lookup yields CDR1 MNHEY and CDR2 SVGAGI. The ends were cut back, 6 bases at V and 6 bases at J, with 9 bases in the middle. The CDR3 totals 12 residues. The DNA of the CDR3 is TGTGCCAGCAGACAGGGTAAAAACACCATATATTTT. This translates into CASRQGKNTIYF.

V gene TRBV11-1 combines with J gene TRBJ2-3, with D unresolved. The V and J ends lost 0 bases and 6 bases respectively, with 10 bases between them. The CDR3 totals 14 residues. CDR1 is SGHAT and CDR2 is FQDESV in the germline V gene (reference sequence). CDR3 region: CASSLAPSRDTQYF. CDR3 nucleotides: TGTGCCAGCAGCTTAGCACCATCTAGGGATACGCAGTATTTT.

The gene calls are TRBV7-3 and TRBJ2-7; D ambiguous. Trimming took off 5 bases at V and 3 bases at J, with 2 bases between the two ends. This CDR3 spans 10 amino acids. Germline CDR1 reads SGHTA; CDR2 reads FQGTGA. As DNA, the CDR3 is TGTGCCAGCAGCCTCTACGAGCAGTACTTC. As protein: CASSLYEQYF.

This clone has a handful of counts. The junction and the germline gene differ at one end; a read error may be behind it. This chain joins TRBV5-4 and TRBJ2-7; 9 bases line up with TRBD2. CDR3 length equals 18 residues. The germline gives CDR1 SGHNT, CDR2 YYREEE (reference sequence). CDR3 loop: CASSLSGSGGRVSDEQYF. The CDR3 DNA reads TGTGCCAGCAGCTTGTCTGGGTCGGGCGGGAGGGTCTCCGACGAGCAGTACTTC.

V usage is TRBV7-9 and J usage is TRBJ1-5; D remains ambiguous. Germline CDR1 SEHNR, CDR2 FQNEAQ (reference sequence). Trimming shortened V by 11 bases and J by 1 base, and 9 bases separated the two germline ends. This CDR3 region has 12 residues. Here the CDR3 DNA reads TGTGCCGGGTCGGGAAGCAATCAGCCCCAGCATTTT. This encodes CAGSGSNQPQHF.

The V gene is TRBV15, the J gene TRBJ2-1, with TRBD2 matching over 7 bases. Per the germline V gene, CDR1 is LNHNV and CDR2 is YYDKDF (reference sequence). This CDR3 has 15 amino acids. The ends lost 5 bases at V and 5 bases at J; junction bases unmatched: 9. The CDR3 reads CATSSPGLGNNEQFF. Here the CDR3 DNA reads TGTGCCACCAGCTCCCCAGGACTAGGGAACAATGAGCAGTTCTTC.

The CDR3 reads CASSRGWGPITDTQYF. CDR3 DNA sequence: TGTGCCAGCAGCCGGGGTTGGGGCCCAATCACAGATACGCAGTATTTT. This sequence joins TRBV14 and TRBJ2-3; D possibly corresponds to TRBD1 (5 bases). This CDR3 region has 16 residues. Germline V lookup: CDR1 SGHDN, CDR2 FVKESK. V gave up 4 bases and J gave up 2 bases, with 16 bases separating them.

V usage is TRBV4-2 and J usage is TRBJ2-1; 12 positions match TRBD2. J was trimmed by 7 bases and V by 1 base; bases with no gene match: 11. This CDR3 region has 18 residues. The germline CDR1 and CDR2 sequences are LGHNA and YNFKEQ. The CDR3 bases are TGTGCCAGCAGCCAAGTCCCTAGCGGGAGGGCCTATTTGAATGAGCAGTTCTTC. Translated, it gives CASSQVPSGRAYLNEQFF.

This clone was seen just once. The gene calls are TRBV5-4 and TRBJ1-2; a possible D gene is TRBD1 (6 bases). Germline loops: CDR1 SGHNT, CDR2 YYREEE (reference sequence). CDR3 size: 13 residues. Trimming left V 0 bases short and J 6 bases short, with 9 bases between. This chain's CDR3 is CASSLDRADGYTF. DNA for the CDR3: TGTGCCAGCAGCTTGGACAGGGCGGATGGCTACACCTTC.

The chain couples TRBV7-2 to TRBJ2-1, with D maybe TRBD1 (6 bases). This CDR3 spans 14 amino acids. Germline CDR1 SGHTA, CDR2 FQGNSA. Trimming shortened V by 3 bases and J by 1 base, and 7 bases separated the two germline ends. The DNA of the CDR3 is TGTGCCAGCAGCTTCGACAGGTCCTACAATGAGCAGTTCTTC. Amino acids: CASSFDRSYNEQFF. Based on the CDR3 plus reference TRBV7-2 and TRBJ2-1, the full variable domain is GAGVSQSPSNKVTEKGKDVELRCDPISGHTALYWYRQSLGQGLEFLIYFQGNSAPDKSGLPSDRFSAERTGGSVSTLTIQRTQQEDSAVYLCASSFDRSYNEQFFGPGTRLTVL.

The CDR3 bases are TGTGCCAGCAGCTTAGCCGCAGGGGGCTTGGGGTCCTACAATGAGCAGTTCTTC. Translation: CASSLAAGGLGSYNEQFF. V and J are TRBV11-2 and TRBJ2-1; 8 nucleotides line up with TRBD1. The V gene's germline CDR1 is SGHAT and CDR2 FQNNGV. This CDR3 has 18 amino acids. The J segment lost 1 base and the V segment lost 1 base, leaving 9 bases of the junction unmatched.

The chain carries TRBV6-5 and TRBJ2-5; a weak D match, TRBD2 (5 bases). Germline assignment: CDR1 MNHEY and CDR2 SVGAGI. Between the trimmed V and J ends, which lost 6 bases and 3 bases, there was a span of 5 bases. The CDR3 sequence is 11 residues long. CDR3 nucleotide sequence: TGTGCCAGCAGGGAGGAAGAGACCCAGTACTTC. This encodes CASREEETQYF.

The V call is TRBV27, the J call TRBJ2-7, with D possibly being TRBD2 (6 bases). Trimming took off 6 bases at V and 2 bases at J, with 17 bases between the two ends. The CDR3 runs 15 residues. Germline V gene sequence: CDR1 MNHEY, CDR2 SMNVEV (reference sequence). The CDR3 reads CASSPKPGLTYEQYF. CDR3 sequence (DNA): TGTGCCAGCAGCCCTAAACCGGGACTGACCTACGAGCAGTACTTC.

The chain is built from TRBV2 and TRBJ2-3; 7 nucleotides line up with TRBD2. This CDR3 spans 15 amino acids. CDR1 and CDR2 (germline): SNHLY, FYNNEI. The V segment lost 8 bases and the J segment 0 bases; nucleotides outside the gene matches: 8. CDR3 protein: CASYQGGLSTDTQYF. The CDR3 DNA follows: TGTGCCAGCTATCAGGGAGGGCTAAGCACAGATACGCAGTATTTT.

The chain joins TRBV30 to TRBJ2-3, with a tentative D call TRBD2 (6 bases). Germline V CDR1 and CDR2: GTSNPN, SVGIG (reference sequence). Trimming shortened V by 2 bases and J by 7 bases, and 13 bases separated the two germline ends. CDR3 length: 13 residues. The CDR3 sequence: CAWSIGRRNTQYF. The CDR3 DNA reads as TGTGCCTGGAGTATTGGGAGGCGGAATACGCAGTATTTT. The full variable domain, completed using reference TRBV30 and TRBJ2-3, is SQTIHQWPATLVQPVGSPLSLECTVEGTSNPNLYWYRQAAGRGLQLLFYSVGIGQISSEVPQNLSASRPQDRQFILSSKKLLLSDSGFYLCAWSIGRRNTQYFGPGTRLTVL.

The CDR3 region is CASSYRLRPAGQDYEQYF. The CDR3 nucleotides are TGTGCCAGTAGTTACCGGTTGAGACCTGCGGGACAGGACTACGAGCAGTACTTC. The chain has TRBV19 and TRBJ2-7; 8 nucleotides match TRBD1. The germline CDR1 and CDR2 sequences are LNHDA and SQIVND (reference sequence). The CDR3 extends over 18 amino acids. V lost 5 bases to trimming and J lost 3 bases; unmatched junction nucleotides: 18. Based on the CDR3 plus reference TRBV19 and TRBJ2-7, the full variable domain is DGGITQSPKYLFRKEGQNVTLSCEQNLNHDAMYWYRQDPGQGLRLIYYSQIVNDFQKGDIAEGYSVSREKKESFPLTVTSAQKNPTAFYLCASSYRLRPAGQDYEQYFGPGTRLTVT.

The rearrangement links TRBV5-1 to TRBJ2-2; 9 nucleotides agree with TRBD1. CDR1 is SGHRS and CDR2 is YFSETQ in the germline V gene. With 3 bases clipped from V and 4 bases from J, the junction kept 4 bases outside the gene matches. The CDR3 spans 15 residues. CDR3 in amino acids: CASSSRQGGTGELFF. CDR3 DNA: TGCGCCAGCAGCTCCCGACAGGGGGGCACCGGGGAGCTGTTTTTT. Full variable domain (outside the CDR3, taken from reference TRBV5-1 and TRBJ2-2): KAGVTQTPRYLIKTRGQQVTLSCSPISGHRSVSWYQQTPGQGLQFLFEYFSETQRNKGNFPGRFSGRQFSNSRSEMNVSTLELGDSALYLCASSSRQGGTGELFFGEGSRLTVL.

This chain connects TRBV19 to TRBJ2-7; TRBD2 might be the D (6 bases). The CDR3 is made up of 15 amino acids. Between the trimmed V and J ends, which lost 3 bases and 3 bases, there was a span of 15 bases. The V gene's germline CDR1 is LNHDA and CDR2 SQIVND (reference sequence). The CDR3, as DNA: TGTGCCAGTAGTATCCCTCTAGCGACAAGCTACGAGCAGTACTTC. Translated: CASSIPLATSYEQYF.

The rearrangement uses TRBV9 and TRBJ2-7; D not resolved. The CDR3 consists of 10 residues. Germline CDR1 SGDLS, CDR2 YYNGEE. With 6 bases removed from V and 4 bases from J, the gap between germline ends came to 5 bases. CDR3 sequence: CASTVYEQYF. The CDR3 coding sequence is TGTGCCAGCACGGTGTACGAGCAGTACTTC.

DNA of the CDR3: TGTGCCATCACCGGTGGGACTAGCGGGACGCCGCAGTATTTT. Translation: CAITGGTSGTPQYF. The chain links TRBV10-3 to TRBJ2-3; 13 nucleotides align to TRBD2. This CDR3 comprises 14 residues. V lost 7 bases, J lost 10 bases, and 8 bases stayed unmatched. The germline gives CDR1 ENHRY, CDR2 SYGVKD.

The J gene is TRBJ2-7, the V gene TRBV7-8; 11 bases align to TRBD2. The V gene's germline CDR1 is SGHVS and CDR2 FQNEAQ. The J segment lost 6 bases and the V segment lost 5 bases, leaving 12 bases of the junction unmatched. The CDR3 extends over 16 amino acids. The CDR3 spells CASSKDPGLAVFEQYF. Written as DNA, the CDR3 is TGTGCCAGCAGCAAAGACCCGGGACTAGCGGTTTTCGAGCAGTACTTC.

This rearrangement joins TRBV7-9 to TRBJ2-1; no clear D gene. CDR1 is SEHNR and CDR2 is FQNEAQ in the germline V gene (reference sequence). V lost 0 bases, J lost 4 bases, and 7 bases lay in between. The CDR3 has 14 residues. As DNA, the CDR3 is TGTGCCAGCAGCTTAGCGAGAGGTTACAATGAGCAGTTCTTC. This translates into CASSLARGYNEQFF.

The gene calls are TRBV20-1 and TRBJ1-2; D is perhaps TRBD1 (5 bases). The CDR3 runs to 11 residues. V was trimmed by 5 bases and J by 7 bases, leaving 11 bases between them. Germline V gene lookup returns CDR1 DFQATT and CDR2 SNEGSKA (reference sequence). The CDR3: CSARPRAGYTF. CDR3 nucleotides: TGCAGTGCTCGTCCCAGGGCTGGCTACACCTTC.

The V gene is TRBV9, the J gene TRBJ2-1; 13 bases map to TRBD2. Germline V CDR1 and CDR2: SGDLS, YYNGEE. CDR3 size: 16 residues. The V segment lost 3 bases and the J segment 7 bases; nucleotides outside the gene matches: 7. The CDR3 DNA is TGTGCCAGCAGCGGACTAGCGGGGGGTAGGAAGAATGAGCAGTTCTTC. It specifies CASSGLAGGRKNEQFF.

The rearrangement joins TRBV18 to TRBJ1-5; 8 bases fit TRBD1. With V trimmed by 6 bases and J by 7 bases, 2 bases remained unmatched. The CDR3 loop spans 12 amino acids. Germline CDR1 and CDR2: KGHSH and LQKENI. The CDR3 loop reads CASSDRVQPQHF. The CDR3 nucleotides read TGTGCCAGCTCGGACAGGGTCCAGCCCCAGCATTTT.

The chain carries TRBV30 and TRBJ2-6; D gene ambiguous. Trimming cost V 5 bases and J 1 base, with 6 bases left between them. This CDR3 comprises 13 residues. Germline CDR1 GTSNPN, CDR2 SVGIG (reference sequence). The chain's CDR3 is CAWLGSGANVLTF. The DNA of the CDR3 is TGTGCCTGGCTAGGTTCTGGGGCCAACGTCCTGACTTTC.

The V and J genes are TRBV14 and TRBJ2-3; the match to TRBD1 covers 8 bases. Germline assignment: CDR1 SGHDN and CDR2 FVKESK. The CDR3 is 15 amino acids. V gave up 4 bases and J gave up 3 bases; unmatched junction bases: 6. The CDR3 region is CASSPVRGRTDTQYF. The CDR3 nucleotides are TGTGCCAGCAGCCCAGTCAGGGGGCGGACAGATACGCAGTATTTT.